The clone carrying this TCR beta chain was seen more than once but under ten times. This specimen belongs to a study of identical twins. MiXCR, run by TCRdb on the 5' RACE reads, gives a single entry per CDR3 protein. The sample carries a few hundred thousand distinct CDR3 sequences, approximately 9.6% recorded once. The V gene's germline CDR1 is SNHLY and CDR2 FYNNEI. V was cut by 4 bases and J by 4 bases, with 7 bases left in between. The CDR3 runs to 12 residues. This sample was shared with a second study, whose subject was yellow fever vaccine responses in identical twins.

This TCR derives from a woman under 30 in good health. The chain combines TRBV2 with TRBJ2-5; D gene ambiguous. Material for sequencing was PBMCs. CDR3 nucleotides: TGTGCCAGCAGTGTTTTGTTAGAGACCCAGTACTTC. Its translation is CASSVLLETQYF.